This entry is about one T cell receptor (beta chain). The data are from a study of Graves' ophthalmopathy and Graves' hyperthyroidism. Study-wide context: Peripheral blood was gathered at first diagnosis, ahead of any treatment whatsoever.

Those donors who had ophthalmopathy presented with moderate-to-severe activity, a CAS of ≥3, a NOSPECS of ≥4 and a duration under 3 months. Researchers took RNA transcripts and amplified TCR beta CDR3 regions from them. First-round RT-PCR with HTBI primers preceded a second-round multiplex PCR. One entry per CDR3 protein results from TCRdb running MiXCR on the multiplex PCR reads. The sample lists 240,000 or so distinct CDR3 sequences; around 42% were seen once. The sequencing input was peripheral blood. The TCR comes from an adult man with Graves' ophthalmopathy.

The DNA of the CDR3 is TGCAGCGTGTCGCTGGACAGTAACACCGGGGAGCTGTTTTTT. Amino acids: CSVSLDSNTGELFF. The chain has TRBV29-1 and TRBJ2-2; weak D call: TRBD1 (6 bases). The length of the CDR3 is 14 residues. The germline gives CDR1 SQVTM, CDR2 ANQGSEA. V was clipped by 6 bases and J by 2 bases, with 13 bases between them.